These 26 T cell receptor beta chains came from one sample sequenced in a study of beta chain features in type 1 diabetes. Study-wide results and caveats: Within each of all four CD4+ subsets, Type 1 diabetes patients had TCRB CDR3s that were moderately but significantly shorter.

The isolated RNA, all of it, was reverse transcribed, so expressed TCRB transcripts were what got sequenced. Sequenced by immunoSEQ multiplex PCR; TCRdb stores in-frame clones only, minus some. The table has 300,000 to 350,000 clones, 9.3% seen once. Which antigens these TCRs recognize remains unknown. The material sequenced was central memory CD4+ T cells from blood. All receptors derive from a man under 40 with type 1 diabetes.

This clone has more than one count but fewer than ten. The chain recombines TRBV27 with TRBJ1-1, with D unresolved. Trimming cost V 4 bases and J 1 base, with 10 bases left between them. Germline V CDR1 and CDR2: MNHEY, SMNVEV (reference sequence). This CDR3 region has 14 residues. CDR3 loop: CASSSGRRNTEAFF. DNA of the CDR3: TGTGCCAGCAGTTCCGGACGGAGGAACACTGAAGCTTTCTTT.

J is TRBJ1-5 and V is TRBV19, with TRBD1 as a possible D gene (6 bases). Germline-derived CDR1 and CDR2 are LNHDA and SQIVND (reference sequence). Trimming removed 8 bases at V and 0 bases at J, with 14 bases between. The CDR3 has 15 residues. CDR3 nucleotides: TGTGCCAGTGCGTATGGGGGCTATAGCAATCAGCCCCAGCATTTT. Its translation: CASAYGGYSNQPQHF.

A few counts support this clone. V and J are TRBV7-2 and TRBJ1-2, with D uncertain. V dropped 7 bases and J dropped 1 base, with 13 bases sitting between them. Germline loops: CDR1 SGHTA, CDR2 FQGNSA. This CDR3 is built from 14 residues. The CDR3: CASTHNRGNYGYTF. The CDR3 DNA reads as TGTGCCAGCACTCACAACCGGGGTAACTATGGCTACACCTTC.

The chain carries TRBV20-1 and TRBJ2-1; D unclear. Germline-derived CDR1 and CDR2 are DFQATT and SNEGSKA (reference sequence). Trimming pared 5 bases from V and 1 base from J, leaving 3 bases between. This CDR3 is built from 11 residues. CDR3 in amino acids: CSAGSYNEQFF. The CDR3 nucleotides are TGCAGTGCTGGGTCCTACAATGAGCAGTTCTTC.

This chain joins TRBV7-6 and TRBJ2-2, with D possibly TRBD2 on 7 matching bases. The CDR3 covers 16 residues. Germline CDR1 SGHVS, CDR2 FNYEAQ. V was trimmed by 3 bases and J by 6 bases, leaving 17 bases between them. The CDR3 nucleotides are TGTGCCAGCAGCTTTGCCGGGGGGCCGACCCCCGGGGAGCTGTTTTTT. As protein: CASSFAGGPTPGELFF.

This clone was observed a few times. This specimen includes other DNA sequences encoding the same CDR3. The V gene is TRBV29-1, the J gene TRBJ1-5; D ambiguous. Germline CDR1 is SQVTM and CDR2 is ANQGSEA. CDR3 size: 12 residues. The V and J ends lost 4 bases and 6 bases respectively, with 10 bases between them. The DNA of the CDR3 is TGCAGCGTTGGAGAGATGGCTCAGCCCCAGCATTTT. This translates into CSVGEMAQPQHF. Full variable domain (rest looked up from reference TRBV29-1 and TRBJ1-5): SAVISQKPSRDICQRGTSLTIQCQVDSQVTMMFWYRQQPGQSLTLIATANQGSEATYESGFVIDKFPISRPNLTFSTLTVSNMSPEDSSIYLCSVGEMAQPQHFGDGTRLSIL.

The chain is built from TRBV4-3 and TRBJ1-1; D possibly corresponds to TRBD1 (5 bases). The V end lost 0 bases, the J end lost 4 bases, and 12 bases lay between the germline ends. The CDR3 loop spans 15 amino acids. Germline V gene data show CDR1 as LGHNA and CDR2 as YSLEER. This CDR3 reads CASSQDQGPGTEAFF. The CDR3 DNA reads as TGCGCCAGCAGCCAAGATCAGGGCCCGGGCACTGAAGCTTTCTTT.

The chain combines TRBV5-4 with TRBJ1-4, with D perhaps TRBD1 (5 bases). The CDR3 spans 14 residues. Germline V lookup: CDR1 SGHNT, CDR2 YYREEE (reference sequence). V was pared by 2 bases and J by 8 bases, with 13 bases between. The DNA of the CDR3 is TGTGCCAGCAGCTTCGGGACGGCTGACGAAAAACTGTTTTTT. Protein product: CASSFGTADEKLFF.

This clone has a handful of counts. The chain recombines TRBV27 with TRBJ2-3; D not certain. Germline CDR1 is MNHEY and CDR2 is SMNVEV (reference sequence). V was shortened by 8 bases and J by 2 bases, with 11 bases between the two germline ends. There are 13 residues in the CDR3. CDR3 region: CASAPVNTDTQYF. The DNA of the CDR3 is TGTGCCAGCGCCCCGGTGAACACAGATACGCAGTATTTT.

The chain combines TRBV19 with TRBJ1-5, with D perhaps TRBD1 (6 bases). V lost 3 bases and J lost 5, with 14 bases in between. Per the germline V gene, CDR1 is LNHDA and CDR2 is SQIVND (reference sequence). This CDR3 is 15 amino acids long. The CDR3 sequence is CASSIQGQGYQPQHF. As DNA, the CDR3 is TGTGCCAGTAGTATCCAGGGGCAGGGGTATCAGCCCCAGCATTTT.

The rearrangement links TRBV9 to TRBJ1-1; D is possibly TRBD1 (5 bases). The germline gives CDR1 SGDLS, CDR2 YYNGEE. V shed 3 bases and J shed 2 bases, with 17 bases lying between them. The CDR3 runs to 16 residues. This CDR3 reads CASSAGAGRTNTEAFF. CDR3 sequence (DNA): TGTGCCAGCAGCGCAGGAGCGGGACGGACAAACACTGAAGCTTTCTTT.

This clone turned up a few times. V and J are TRBV30 and TRBJ2-3; 9 bases are a match to TRBD1. This CDR3 region has 13 residues. V trimming: 7 bases; J trimming: 3 bases; junction bases outside the gene matches: 5. Germline V gene data show CDR1 as GTSNPN and CDR2 as SVGIG (reference sequence). CDR3 DNA: TGTGCCTCACGACAGGGGGTTACAGATACGCAGTATTTT. Protein sequence: CASRQGVTDTQYF.

This clone was found many times. Different DNA sequences within this sample yield the same CDR3. The chain recombines TRBV30 with TRBJ2-7; the D is unclear. CDR1 and CDR2 (germline): GTSNPN, SVGIG (reference sequence). CDR3 length: 12 residues. Trimming cost V 0 bases and J 3 bases, with 6 bases left between them. In DNA, the CDR3 is TGTGCCTGGAGTGTAGGCCGCTACGAGCAGTACTTC. Its protein product is CAWSVGRYEQYF.

The J gene is TRBJ2-1, the V gene TRBV4-3; 9 positions match TRBD1. J lost 5 bases, V lost 6 bases, and 5 bases had no gene match. CDR3 length: 14 residues. Germline V gene sequence: CDR1 LGHNA, CDR2 YSLEER. The CDR3 region is CASSVDRGNNEQFF. In DNA, the CDR3 is TGCGCCAGCAGTGTGGACAGGGGTAACAATGAGCAGTTCTTC.

This clone was recorded a few times. This chain uses TRBV7-9 with TRBJ2-1; 14 positions match TRBD2. Germline CDR1 reads SEHNR; CDR2 reads FQNEAQ (reference sequence). This CDR3 comprises 14 residues. V lost 6 bases and J lost 8; bases outside the gene matches: 3. CDR3: CASSRLAGGHEQFF. The DNA of the CDR3 is TGTGCCAGCAGTCGACTAGCGGGGGGGCATGAGCAGTTCTTC.

This chain's CDR3 is CASSHGLERGANTGELFF. The CDR3 nucleotides are TGTGCCAGCAGCCATGGCCTGGAGCGGGGGGCGAACACCGGGGAGCTGTTTTTT. The chain employs TRBV14 and TRBJ2-2, with TRBD2 matching over 9 bases. V dropped 3 bases and J dropped 0; count of bases not matched to a gene: 8. This CDR3 is 18 amino acids long. From germline, CDR1 is SGHDN and CDR2 FVKESK. The full variable domain, with the rest looked up from reference TRBV14 and TRBJ2-2, is EAGVTQFPSHSVIEKGQTVTLRCDPISGHDNLYWYRRVMGKEIKFLLHFVKESKQDESGMPNNRFLAERTGGTYSTLKVQPAELEDSGVYFCASSHGLERGANTGELFFGEGSRLTVL.

As for this clone: This CDR3 is also generated by other DNA sequences in the sample. CDR3 loop: CASSGGAPYNEQFF. The DNA for the CDR3 is TGTGCCAGCAGTGGAGGGGCGCCATACAATGAGCAGTTCTTC. V usage is TRBV2 and J usage is TRBJ2-1; the D call may be TRBD1 or TRBD2 (5 bases each). Between the trimmed V and J ends, which lost 4 bases and 4 bases, there was a span of 11 bases. The CDR3 has 14 residues. Germline lookup yields CDR1 SNHLY and CDR2 FYNNEI.

This clone has a handful of counts. The V gene is TRBV6-6, the J gene TRBJ1-5; tentatively, D is TRBD1 (5 bases). The CDR3 contains 12 residues. Trimming removed 6 bases at V and 5 bases at J, with 8 bases between. Germline V gene sequence: CDR1 MNHNY, CDR2 SVGAGI (reference sequence). The CDR3 DNA follows: TGTGCCAGCAGCCAGGGCGATCAGCCCCAGCATTTT. Amino acids: CASSQGDQPQHF.

A remark on this clone: A junction end diverges from the germline sequence, so it may reflect a read error. The V gene is TRBV5-6, the J gene TRBJ1-5; D is ambiguous. Germline CDR1 is SGHDT and CDR2 is YYEEEE. The CDR3 sequence is 10 residues long. This CDR3 reads CVSSGQPQHF. The CDR3 DNA reads TGTGTCAGCTCTGGTCAGCCCCAGCATTTT.

This chain connects TRBV10-2 to TRBJ1-2; tentative D call: TRBD1 (5 bases). The CDR3 loop spans 13 amino acids. V lost 7 bases, J lost 10 bases, and 19 bases lay in between. Germline values: CDR1 WSHSY, CDR2 SAAADI. The CDR3 spells CASIPGPAGPYTF. In nucleotides, the CDR3 is TGCGCCAGCATCCCCGGCCCCGCGGGACCCTACACCTTC.

This clone occurred many times. The V gene is TRBV30, the J gene TRBJ2-3; D remains unclear. Germline-derived CDR1 and CDR2 are GTSNPN and SVGIG (reference sequence). The CDR3 length is 13 residues. Trimming shortened V by 4 bases and J by 6 bases, and 14 bases separated the two germline ends. The CDR3 DNA is TGTGCCTGGAATCTCGACCAGCCGGATACGCAGTATTTT. Protein sequence: CAWNLDQPDTQYF.

This clone was detected a few times. V usage is TRBV7-2 and J usage is TRBJ1-4; D may be TRBD1 (5 bases). V lost 6 bases and J lost 5, with 10 bases in between. In germline, CDR1 is SGHTA, CDR2 FQGNSA. The CDR3 length is 13 residues. In DNA form, the CDR3 reads TGTGCCAGCAGAAAGGGGAAGAATGAAAAACTGTTTTTT. Protein: CASRKGKNEKLFF.

This clone was seen a handful of times. The chain employs TRBV19 and TRBJ2-7, with D hard to call. V dropped 4 bases and J dropped 6 bases, with 13 bases sitting between them. Germline CDR1 LNHDA, CDR2 SQIVND (reference sequence). This CDR3 has 13 residues. The CDR3 nucleotides are TGTGCCAGTAGTACAACCAGGAGACCCGAGCAGTACTTC. It specifies CASSTTRRPEQYF.

This clone was seen a few times. This sequence joins TRBV19 and TRBJ1-2, with 7 bases matching TRBD1. The CDR3 runs to 14 residues. Germline CDR1 LNHDA, CDR2 SQIVND (reference sequence). J gave up 6 bases and V 2 bases, and 6 bases lay outside the gene matches. The CDR3 nucleotides read TGTGCCAGTAGTATACCGGGACAGTCGGATGGCTACACCTTC. It specifies CASSIPGQSDGYTF.

J is TRBJ2-1 and V is TRBV6-5, with 9 bases matching TRBD1. The CDR3 contains 13 residues. The J segment lost 6 bases and the V segment lost 8 bases, leaving 5 bases of the junction unmatched. CDR1 MNHEY and CDR2 SVGAGI come from the germline V gene. CDR3 in amino acids: CASGGTGFNEQFF. The CDR3 coding sequence is TGTGCCAGCGGCGGGACAGGGTTCAATGAGCAGTTCTTC.

The chain links TRBV28 to TRBJ2-7; 11 bases agree with TRBD1. The CDR3 is 15 amino acids. CDR1 is MDHEN, CDR2 SYDVKM, per germline. Germline trimming cut 4 bases from V and 7 bases from J; bases unmatched to any gene: 9. In nucleotides, the CDR3 is TGTGCCAGCAGTTCCTCGGGACAGGGGGGAGGGGAGCAGTACTTC. Amino acids: CASSSSGQGGGEQYF.